The present T cell receptor beta chain was sequenced within a study of T-cell memory formation after mild COVID-19. Study overall: Most TCR clusters belonged to a single donor.

In the case of this clonotype: Its antigen remains unidentified.

Sample barcodes and UMIs were carried by the TCR alpha and TCR beta cDNA libraries that 5'RACE generated with constant-segment primers. One entry per CDR3 protein, called by TCRdb with MiXCR from the 5' RACE reads. Seen here are under 450,000 distinct CDR3 sequences, more than 20% observed once, and the top ten hold around 14%. Trimming took 0 bases from V and 7 from J; bases not matched to a gene: 8. Germline V gives CDR1 MNHEY, CDR2 SVGAGI. This CDR3 region has 15 residues. Findings and caveats of the study: Clones that contracted clustered mainly in CM and EM if CD4+ and in EMRA if CD8+. Second-wave clones peaking on day 37 lacked confirmed SARS-CoV-2 specificity.

The genes are TRBV6-5 and TRBJ1-2, with 7 nucleotides matching TRBD1. The sequencing input was PBMCs or a T cell subset sorted from them (not recorded which). The source of this sequence is an adult woman who had mild COVID-19 (a few samples of this study predate the infection). Cell type and time point are not known. The CDR3 spells CASSYSGGGLGGYTF. As DNA, the CDR3 is TGTGCCAGCAGTTACTCTGGAGGGGGCTTGGGTGGCTACACCTTC.